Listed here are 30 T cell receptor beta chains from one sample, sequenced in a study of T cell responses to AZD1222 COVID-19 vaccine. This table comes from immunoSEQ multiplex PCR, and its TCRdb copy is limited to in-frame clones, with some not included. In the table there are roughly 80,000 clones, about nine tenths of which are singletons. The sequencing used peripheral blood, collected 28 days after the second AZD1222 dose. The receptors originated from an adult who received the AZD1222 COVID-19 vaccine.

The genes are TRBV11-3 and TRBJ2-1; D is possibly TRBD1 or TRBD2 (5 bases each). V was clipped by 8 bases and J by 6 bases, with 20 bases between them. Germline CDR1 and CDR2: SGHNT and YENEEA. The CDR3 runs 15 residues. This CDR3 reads CASRDGTAFANEQFF. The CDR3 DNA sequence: TGTGCCAGCCGAGACGGGACGGCATTCGCCAATGAGCAGTTCTTC.

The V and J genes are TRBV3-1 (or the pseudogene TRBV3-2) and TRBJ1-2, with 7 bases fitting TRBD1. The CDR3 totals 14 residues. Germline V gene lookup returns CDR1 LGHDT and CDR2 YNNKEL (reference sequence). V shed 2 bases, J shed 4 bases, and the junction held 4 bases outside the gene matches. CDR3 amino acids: CASSQNRGAYGYTF. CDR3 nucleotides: TGTGCCAGCAGCCAAAACAGGGGAGCCTATGGCTACACCTTC.

CDR3 sequence (DNA): TGTGCCAGCAGCCCCTCAGTCGTGGCTAGCGGGGGGGGTGAGCAGTTCTTC. Translating gives CASSPSVVASGGGEQFF. The chain combines TRBV4-2 with TRBJ2-1, with 12 bases that match TRBD2. Germline-derived CDR1 and CDR2 are LGHNA and YNFKEQ. The CDR3 has 17 amino acids. V shed 4 bases, J shed 9 bases, and the junction held 13 bases outside the gene matches.

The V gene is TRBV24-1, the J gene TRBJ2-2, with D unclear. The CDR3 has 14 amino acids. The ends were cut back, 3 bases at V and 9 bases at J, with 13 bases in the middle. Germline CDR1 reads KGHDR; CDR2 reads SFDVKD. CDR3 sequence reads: CATSDRAVDRELFF. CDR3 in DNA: TGTGCCACCAGTGATCGGGCCGTGGACCGGGAGCTGTTTTTT.

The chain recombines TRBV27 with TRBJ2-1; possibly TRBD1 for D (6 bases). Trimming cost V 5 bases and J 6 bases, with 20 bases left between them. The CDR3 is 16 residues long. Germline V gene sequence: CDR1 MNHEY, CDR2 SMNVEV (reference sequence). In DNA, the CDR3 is TGTGCCAGCAGTCCTAACGGACAGCCCGGCCTCAATGAGCAGTTCTTC. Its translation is CASSPNGQPGLNEQFF.

The CDR3 here is CASSLVRNTGELFF. The CDR3 region has the DNA TGTGCCAGCAGCTTAGTTCGGAACACCGGGGAGCTGTTTTTT. V and J are TRBV7-3 and TRBJ2-2; unclear D gene. This CDR3 has 14 residues. Germline assignment: CDR1 SGHTA and CDR2 FQGTGA. Trimming stripped 2 bases from V and 1 base from J, with 5 bases between. The full variable domain, its missing parts supplied by reference TRBV7-3 and TRBJ2-2, is GAGVSQTPSNKVTEKGKYVELRCDPISGHTALYWYRQSLGQGPEFLIYFQGTGAADDSGLPNDRFFAVRPEGSVSTLKIQRTERGDSAVYLCASSLVRNTGELFFGEGSRLTVL.

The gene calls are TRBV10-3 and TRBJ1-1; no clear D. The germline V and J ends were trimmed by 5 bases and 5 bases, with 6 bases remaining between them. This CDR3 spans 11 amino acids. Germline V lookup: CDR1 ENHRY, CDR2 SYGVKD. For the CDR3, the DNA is TGTGCCATCAGTCGGGGTACTGAAGCTTTCTTT. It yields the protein CAISRGTEAFF.

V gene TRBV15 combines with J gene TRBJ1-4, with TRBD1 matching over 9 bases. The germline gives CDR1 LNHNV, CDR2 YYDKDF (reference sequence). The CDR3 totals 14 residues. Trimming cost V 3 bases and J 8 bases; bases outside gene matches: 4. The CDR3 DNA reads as TGTGCCACCAGCAGGGACAGGGGAGCCGAAAAACTGTTTTTT. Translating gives CATSRDRGAEKLFF.

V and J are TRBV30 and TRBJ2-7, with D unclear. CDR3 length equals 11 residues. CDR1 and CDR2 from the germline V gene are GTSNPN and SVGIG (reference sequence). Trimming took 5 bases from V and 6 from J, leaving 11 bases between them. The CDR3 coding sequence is TGTGCCTGGGTCAGGAGAGCCGAGCAGTACTTC. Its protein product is CAWVRRAEQYF. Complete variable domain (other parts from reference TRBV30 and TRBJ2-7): SQTIHQWPATLVQPVGSPLSLECTVEGTSNPNLYWYRQAAGRGLQLLFYSVGIGQISSEVPQNLSASRPQDRQFILSSKKLLLSDSGFYLCAWVRRAEQYFGPGTRLTVT.

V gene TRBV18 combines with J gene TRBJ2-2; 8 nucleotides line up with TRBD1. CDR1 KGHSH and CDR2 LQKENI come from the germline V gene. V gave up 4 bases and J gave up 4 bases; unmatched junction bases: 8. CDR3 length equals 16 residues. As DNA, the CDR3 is TGTGCCAGCTCACGAGGACAGGGAGGAGGCACCGGGGAGCTGTTTTTT. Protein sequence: CASSRGQGGGTGELFF.

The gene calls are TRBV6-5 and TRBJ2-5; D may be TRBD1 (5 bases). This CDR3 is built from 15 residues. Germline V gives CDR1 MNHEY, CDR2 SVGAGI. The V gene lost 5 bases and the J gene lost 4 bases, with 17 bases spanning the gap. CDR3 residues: CASSPLQGYGETQYF. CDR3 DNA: TGTGCCAGCAGTCCCCTCCAGGGATACGGAGAGACCCAGTACTTC.

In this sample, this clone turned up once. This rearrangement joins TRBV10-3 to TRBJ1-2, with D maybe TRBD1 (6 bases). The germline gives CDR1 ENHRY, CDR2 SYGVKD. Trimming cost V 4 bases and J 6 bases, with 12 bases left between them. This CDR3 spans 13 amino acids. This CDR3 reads CAISGGEGDGYTF. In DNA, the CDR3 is TGTGCCATCAGTGGAGGGGAGGGGGATGGCTACACCTTC.

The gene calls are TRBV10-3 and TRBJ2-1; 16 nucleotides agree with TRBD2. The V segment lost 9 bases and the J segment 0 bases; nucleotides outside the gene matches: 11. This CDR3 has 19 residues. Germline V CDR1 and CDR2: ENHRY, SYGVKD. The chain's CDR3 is CAITTGTSGRAGSYNEQFF. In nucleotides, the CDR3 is TGTGCCATAACTACCGGGACTAGCGGGAGGGCCGGCTCCTACAATGAGCAGTTCTTC.

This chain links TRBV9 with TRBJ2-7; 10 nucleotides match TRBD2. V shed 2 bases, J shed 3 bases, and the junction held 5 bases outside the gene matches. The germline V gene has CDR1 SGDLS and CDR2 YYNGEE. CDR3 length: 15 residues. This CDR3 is CASSVGLAEDYEQYF. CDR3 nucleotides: TGTGCCAGCAGCGTCGGACTAGCGGAGGACTACGAGCAGTACTTC.

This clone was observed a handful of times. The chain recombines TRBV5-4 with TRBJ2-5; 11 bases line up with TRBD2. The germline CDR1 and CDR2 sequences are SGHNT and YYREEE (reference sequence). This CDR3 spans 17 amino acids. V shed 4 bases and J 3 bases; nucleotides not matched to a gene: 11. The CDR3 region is CASSGGLAEPDKETQYF. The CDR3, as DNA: TGTGCCAGCAGCGGGGGACTAGCGGAACCTGATAAAGAGACCCAGTACTTC.

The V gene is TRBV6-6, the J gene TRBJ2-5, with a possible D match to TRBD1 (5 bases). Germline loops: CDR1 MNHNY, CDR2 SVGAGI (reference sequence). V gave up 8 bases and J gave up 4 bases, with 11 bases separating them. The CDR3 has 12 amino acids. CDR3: CASGQGTETQYF. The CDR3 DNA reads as TGTGCCAGCGGGCAGGGTACAGAGACCCAGTACTTC.

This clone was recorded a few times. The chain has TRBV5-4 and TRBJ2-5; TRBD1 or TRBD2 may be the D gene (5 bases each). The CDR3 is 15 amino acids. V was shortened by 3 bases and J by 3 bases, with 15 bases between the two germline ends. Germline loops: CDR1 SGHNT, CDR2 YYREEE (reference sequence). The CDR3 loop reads CASSWGGTVKETQYF. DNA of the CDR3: TGTGCCAGCAGCTGGGGTGGGACGGTGAAAGAGACCCAGTACTTC.

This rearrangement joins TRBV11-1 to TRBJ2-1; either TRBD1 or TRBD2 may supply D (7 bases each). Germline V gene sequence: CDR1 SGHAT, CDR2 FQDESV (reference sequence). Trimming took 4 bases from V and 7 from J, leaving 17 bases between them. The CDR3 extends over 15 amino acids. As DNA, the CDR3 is TGTGCCAGCAGCTCTGACAGGGAGGGAGGGAATGAGCAGTTCTTC. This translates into CASSSDREGGNEQFF.

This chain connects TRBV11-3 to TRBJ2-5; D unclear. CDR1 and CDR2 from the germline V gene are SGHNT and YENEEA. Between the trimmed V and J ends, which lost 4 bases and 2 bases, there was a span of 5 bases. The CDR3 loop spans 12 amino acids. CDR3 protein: CASSSLQETQYF. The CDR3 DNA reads TGTGCCAGCAGCTCCCTTCAAGAGACCCAGTACTTC.

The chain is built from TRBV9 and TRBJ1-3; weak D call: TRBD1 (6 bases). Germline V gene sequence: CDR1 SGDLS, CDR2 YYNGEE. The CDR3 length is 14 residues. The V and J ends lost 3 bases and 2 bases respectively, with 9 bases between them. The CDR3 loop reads CASSAGVAGNTIYF. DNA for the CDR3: TGTGCCAGCAGCGCAGGGGTAGCTGGAAACACCATATATTTT. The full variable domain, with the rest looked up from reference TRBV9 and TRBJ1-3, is DSGVTQTPKHLITATGQRVTLRCSPRSGDLSVYWYQQSLDQGLQFLIQYYNGEERAKGNILERFSAQQFPDLHSELNLSSLELGDSALYFCASSAGVAGNTIYFGEGSWLTVV.

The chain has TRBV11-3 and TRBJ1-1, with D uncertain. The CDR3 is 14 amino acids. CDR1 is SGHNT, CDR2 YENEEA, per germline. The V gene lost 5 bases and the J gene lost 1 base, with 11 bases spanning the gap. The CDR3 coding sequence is TGTGCCAGCAGCCCCGCTAGAGGGAACACTGAAGCTTTCTTT. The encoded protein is CASSPARGNTEAFF. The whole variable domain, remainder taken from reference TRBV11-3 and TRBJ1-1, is EAGVVQSPRYKIIEKKQPVAFWCNPISGHNTLYWYLQNLGQGPELLIRYENEEAVDDSQLPKDRFSAERLKGVDSTLKIQPAELGDSAVYLCASSPARGNTEAFFGQGTRLTVV.

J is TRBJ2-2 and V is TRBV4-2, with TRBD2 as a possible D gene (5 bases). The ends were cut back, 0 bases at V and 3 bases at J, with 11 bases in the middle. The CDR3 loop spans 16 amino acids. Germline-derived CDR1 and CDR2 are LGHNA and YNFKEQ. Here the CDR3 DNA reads TGTGCCAGCAGCCAAGAGGGCCTCGGGGACACCGGGGAGCTGTTTTTT. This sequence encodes CASSQEGLGDTGELFF.

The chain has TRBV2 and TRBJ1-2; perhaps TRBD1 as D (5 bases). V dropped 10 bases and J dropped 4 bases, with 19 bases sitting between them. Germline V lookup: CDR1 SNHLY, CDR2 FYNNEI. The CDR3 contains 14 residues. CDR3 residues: CATHKGKSRYGYTF. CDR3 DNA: TGTGCCACCCACAAGGGGAAATCTCGCTATGGCTACACCTTC.

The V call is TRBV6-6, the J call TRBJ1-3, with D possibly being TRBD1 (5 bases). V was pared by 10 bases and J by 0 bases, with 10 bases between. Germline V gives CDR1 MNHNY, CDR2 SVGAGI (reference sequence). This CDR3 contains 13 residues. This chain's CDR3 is CATRESSGNTIYF. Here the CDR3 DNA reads TGTGCCACCAGGGAGAGCTCTGGAAACACCATATATTTT.

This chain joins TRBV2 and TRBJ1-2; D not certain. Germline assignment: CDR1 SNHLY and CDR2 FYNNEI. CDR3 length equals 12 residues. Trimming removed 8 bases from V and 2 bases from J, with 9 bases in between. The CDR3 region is CASGSQNYGYTF. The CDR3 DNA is TGTGCCAGCGGGAGTCAAAACTATGGCTACACCTTC. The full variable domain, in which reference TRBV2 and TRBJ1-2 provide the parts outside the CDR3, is EPEVTQTPSHQVTQMGQEVILRCVPISNHLYFYWYRQILGQKVEFLVSFYNNEISEKSEIFDDQFSVERPDGSNFTLKIRSTKLEDSAMYFCASGSQNYGYTFGSGTRLTVV.

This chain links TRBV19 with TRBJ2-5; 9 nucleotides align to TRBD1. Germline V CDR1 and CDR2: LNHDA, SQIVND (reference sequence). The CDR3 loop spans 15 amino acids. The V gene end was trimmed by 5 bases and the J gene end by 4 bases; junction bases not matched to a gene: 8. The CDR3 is CASSEVQGALETQYF. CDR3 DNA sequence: TGTGCCAGTAGTGAGGTACAGGGGGCTCTAGAGACCCAGTACTTC.

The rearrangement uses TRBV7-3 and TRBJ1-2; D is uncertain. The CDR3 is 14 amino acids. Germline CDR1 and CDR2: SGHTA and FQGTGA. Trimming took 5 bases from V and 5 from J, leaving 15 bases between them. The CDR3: CASSATPDPYGYTF. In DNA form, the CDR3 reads TGTGCCAGCAGCGCAACCCCCGACCCTTATGGCTACACCTTC.

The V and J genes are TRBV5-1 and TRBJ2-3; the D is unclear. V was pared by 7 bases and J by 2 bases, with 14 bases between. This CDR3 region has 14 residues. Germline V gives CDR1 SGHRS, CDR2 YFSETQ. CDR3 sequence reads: CASFRQANTDTQYF. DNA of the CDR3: TGCGCCAGCTTTCGGCAGGCAAACACAGATACGCAGTATTTT. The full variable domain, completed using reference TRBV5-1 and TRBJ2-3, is KAGVTQTPRYLIKTRGQQVTLSCSPISGHRSVSWYQQTPGQGLQFLFEYFSETQRNKGNFPGRFSGRQFSNSRSEMNVSTLELGDSALYLCASFRQANTDTQYFGPGTRLTVL.

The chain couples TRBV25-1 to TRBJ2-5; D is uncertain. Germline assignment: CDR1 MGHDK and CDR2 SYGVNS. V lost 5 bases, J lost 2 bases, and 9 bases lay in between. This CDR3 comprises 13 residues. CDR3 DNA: TGTGCCAGCAGTTTTAGGGTTCAAGAGACCCAGTACTTC. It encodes CASSFRVQETQYF.

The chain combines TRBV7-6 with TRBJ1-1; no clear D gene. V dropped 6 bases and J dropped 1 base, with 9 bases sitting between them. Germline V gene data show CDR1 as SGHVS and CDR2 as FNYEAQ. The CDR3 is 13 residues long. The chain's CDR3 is CASRAQPNTEAFF. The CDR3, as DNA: TGTGCCAGCAGGGCACAGCCGAACACTGAAGCTTTCTTT.